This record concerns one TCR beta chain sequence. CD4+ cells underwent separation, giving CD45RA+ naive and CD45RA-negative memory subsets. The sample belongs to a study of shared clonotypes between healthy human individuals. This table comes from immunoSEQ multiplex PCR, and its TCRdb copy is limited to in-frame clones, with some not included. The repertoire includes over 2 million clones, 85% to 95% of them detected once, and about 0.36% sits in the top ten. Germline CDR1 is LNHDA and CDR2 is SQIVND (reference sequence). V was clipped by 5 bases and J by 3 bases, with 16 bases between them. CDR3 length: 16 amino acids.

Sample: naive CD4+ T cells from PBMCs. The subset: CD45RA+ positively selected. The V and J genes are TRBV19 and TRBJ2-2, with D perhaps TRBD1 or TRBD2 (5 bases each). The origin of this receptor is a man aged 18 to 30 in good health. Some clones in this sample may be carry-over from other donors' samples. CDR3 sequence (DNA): TGTGCCAGTAGTCTCACGAGGGGCGCGTACACCGGGGAGCTGTTTTTT. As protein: CASSLTRGAYTGELFF.